The clone carrying this T cell receptor beta chain has at least ten counts. As yet, its antigen is unknown. This entry is derived from a study of T cells in Graves' hyperthyroidism and ophthalmopathy. Study results and caveats: Stable hyperthyroidism was separated from ophthalmopathy by a model based on 13 V-J features.

The CDR3 consists of 11 residues. Unmatched junction bases numbered 0, after V lost 7 bases and J lost 7 bases. Out of approximately 10 ml of fresh peripheral blood came the PBMCs. RNA transcripts gave rise to amplified TCR beta CDR3 regions. The HTBI primer set drove a first-round RT-PCR of the TCR CDR3. TCRdb re-called the multiplex PCR reads through MiXCR, storing one row per CDR3 protein. The sample gives over 350,000 distinct CDR3 sequences, approximately 18% of which show up once; 40% is in the top ten. The rearrangement links TRBV12-3 or TRBV12-4 to TRBJ1-4; TRBD1 agrees at 7 bases. Sequences were obtained from blood. The sequence was collected from a man in his late teens or twenties with Graves' ophthalmopathy. This CDR3 is CASTGGEKLFF. Here the CDR3 DNA reads TGTGCCAGCACAGGGGGTGAAAAACTGTTTTTT.